This TCR beta chain emerged from a study of shared clonotypes between healthy human individuals. Background on the study: Per donor, three plates held CD4 naive cells, three held CD4 memory, two held CD8 naive and one held CD8 memory.

CD45RO-negative, CCR7-positively selected cells formed the naive CD8 fraction, excluding terminally differentiated effector memory CD45RA+ cells. Clones were sequenced by immunoSEQ multiplex PCR, and TCRdb holds only the in-frame ones, with some missing. The sample consists of over 800,000 clones, 80% to 95% of them appearing once. CDR3 size: 16 residues. The V gene's germline CDR1 is MGHDK and CDR2 SYGVNS. The ends lost 3 bases at V and 3 bases at J; junction bases unmatched: 6. The source is a man aged 25 to 45 in good health. Sequencing was carried out using naive CD8+ T cells sorted from blood. The chain uses TRBV25-1 and TRBJ2-7; TRBD2 matches 12 bases. CDR3 amino acids: CASSDSTGLAGYEQYF. Written as DNA, the CDR3 is TGTGCCAGCAGTGACTCCACGGGACTAGCGGGCTACGAGCAGTACTTC.